The clone carrying this TCR beta chain is deemed medium-sized. Its antigen is not identified. These data originate in a study of T cell responses to AZD1222 COVID-19 vaccine. Clones were read by immunoSEQ multiplex PCR, and TCRdb kept only the in-frame ones, dropping some. The profile shows 130,000 or so clones, over 90% of them singletons. Overall study findings and caveats: Donors skewed white British and female; clonal diversity was possibly underestimated. Repertoire samples came only from after the peak T cell response. Dominant at 160-218 and 743-854, vaccine-associated CD4 TCRs also spanned spike.

Germline assignment: CDR1 SEHNR and CDR2 FQNEAQ (reference sequence). This CDR3 has 12 residues. The V and J ends lost 4 bases and 15 bases, in that order; junction bases with no gene match: 7. The TCR was taken from an adult in good health. The genes are TRBV7-9 and TRBJ2-1; 9 positions match TRBD1. Sequenced material: peripheral blood, taken on day 0 of MenACWY control vaccination. The CDR3 DNA sequence: TGTGCCAGCAGCTACAGCGGACAGGGGCGGTTCTTC. Translating gives CASSYSGQGRFF.